This TCR beta chain is from a study of blood T cell repertoires in COVID-19. Assay: immunoSEQ multiplex PCR; the TCRdb copy retains only in-frame clones and omits some. This sample has approximately 120,000 clones, with about 80% found just once. Sequenced sample: peripheral blood. This clonotype originated in a man aged 40-50 years with active or convalescent COVID-19.

The CDR3 is CASSEGQGSSYTF. The CDR3, as DNA: TGTGCCAGCAGTGAAGGACAGGGTAGTAGCTACACCTTC. This chain uses TRBV6-1 with TRBJ1-2; 7 nucleotides agree with TRBD1. The germline V gene encodes CDR1 MNHNS and CDR2 SASEGT. This CDR3 contains 13 residues. V dropped 1 base and J dropped 9; count of bases not matched to a gene: 5.